This TCR beta chain was profiled in a study of read filtering for tumor transcriptome and immune sequencing. As for the study in general: By R-ISS, stages I, II and III held approximately 8, 16 and 7 patients.

The CDR3 runs 14 residues. V was shortened by 4 bases and J by 6 bases, with 13 bases between the two germline ends. CDR1 and CDR2 (germline): MNHEY, SMNVEV (reference sequence). Points on this clonotype: Its antigen is not identified.

This library used roughly 430 ng RNA and molecular barcoded adaptors spanning alpha/delta and beta/gamma chains. TCRdb passed the reads through MiXCR, listing each CDR3 protein once. The sample has 20,000 to 25,000 distinct CDR3 sequences; approximately 13% are singletons. Whole-study results and caveats: Sorted CD138-negative bone marrow cells were not purified T cells.

V is TRBV27 and J is TRBJ2-1; D unclear. Sequencing was carried out using a population of CD138-negative cells sorted from bone marrow. This receptor was taken from a donor aged 40 or older with multiple myeloma. CDR3 amino acids: CASSSFTNPNEQFF. DNA of the CDR3: TGTGCCAGCAGTTCGTTCACGAACCCCAATGAGCAGTTCTTC.